This T cell receptor (beta chain) is drawn from a study of cytomegalovirus exposure and HLA in healthy donors. The CDR3 runs 14 residues. Germline V gives CDR1 MDHEN, CDR2 SYDVKM. Deletions cut 4 bases from V and 7 bases from J, with 17 bases between. As regards this clone: What it recognizes is unknown.

With 60 Vbeta and 13 Jbeta primers, the PCR was carried out. Repertoires were generated with immunoSEQ multiplex PCR, while TCRdb's copy carries only in-frame clones and drops some. The sample consists of roughly 100,000 clones, more than 70% of them appearing once. Study outcomes and limitations: In a later analysis, an Asian-associated ancestry cluster reportedly showed fewer N-insertions than the roughly 730-donor mean.

The source is a female donor in good health and CMV-seronegative. Sequenced input: PBMCs. The chain carries TRBV28 and TRBJ2-7; D is possibly TRBD2 (5 bases). CDR3 amino acids: CASSSGSGVFEQYF. Written as DNA, the CDR3 is TGTGCCAGCAGTTCGGGGTCCGGGGTTTTTGAGCAGTACTTC.